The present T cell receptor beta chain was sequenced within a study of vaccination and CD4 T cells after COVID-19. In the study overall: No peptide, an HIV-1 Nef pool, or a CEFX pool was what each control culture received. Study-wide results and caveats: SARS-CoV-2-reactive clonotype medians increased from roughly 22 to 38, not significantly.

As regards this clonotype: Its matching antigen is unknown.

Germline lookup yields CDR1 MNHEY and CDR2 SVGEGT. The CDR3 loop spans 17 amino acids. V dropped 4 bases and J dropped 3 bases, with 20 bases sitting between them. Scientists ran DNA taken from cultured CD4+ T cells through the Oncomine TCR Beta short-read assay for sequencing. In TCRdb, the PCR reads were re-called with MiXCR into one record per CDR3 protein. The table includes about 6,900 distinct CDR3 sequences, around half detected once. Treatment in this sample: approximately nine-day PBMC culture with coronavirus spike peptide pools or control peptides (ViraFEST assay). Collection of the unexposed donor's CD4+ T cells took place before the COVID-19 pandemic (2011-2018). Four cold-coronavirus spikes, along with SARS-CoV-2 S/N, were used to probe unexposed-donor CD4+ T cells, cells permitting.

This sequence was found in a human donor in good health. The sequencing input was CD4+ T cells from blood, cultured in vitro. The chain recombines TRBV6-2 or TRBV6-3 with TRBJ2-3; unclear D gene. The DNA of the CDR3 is TGTGCCAGCAGTTCCAAACGGCAGCTCGAGATTACAGATACGCAGTATTTT. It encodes CASSSKRQLEITDTQYF.